The clone carrying this T cell receptor beta chain appeared a single time. Study processing details: Reference gene primer amplification gave nucleated cell count estimates. The assay was immunoSEQ multiplex PCR, and TCRdb's table has in-frame clones only and misses some. V and J calls and clone size are given by that table; D and trimming were obtained from the DNA. The sample carries more than 100,000 clones, roughly 86% recorded once. The sample belongs to a study of blood T cell repertoires in COVID-19. About the study: Both acute and convalescent COVID-19 samples were obtained from the United States, Italy and Spain.

The sequence came from an older woman with acute or convalescent COVID-19. The sample comprised peripheral blood.

CDR3 nucleotide sequence: TGTGCCAGCAGCTTACAGGGGGACGATCAGCCCCAGCATTTT. Translation: CASSLQGDDQPQHF. The V and J genes are TRBV7-9 and TRBJ1-5, with TRBD1 matching 7 bases. V gave up 2 bases and J gave up 5 bases; unmatched junction bases: 3. The CDR3 has 14 amino acids. In germline, CDR1 is SEHNR, CDR2 FQNEAQ (reference sequence).